This T cell receptor beta chain was sequenced for a study of T cell responses to AZD1222 COVID-19 vaccine. Study results and limitations: Mapped onto spike, vaccine-associated CD4 TCRs spanned it and were dominant at 160-218 and 743-854. Repertoires were obtained solely post-peak T cell response. Increased Spike-specific TCR breadth and depth were observed after two AZD1222 doses.

Details on this clone: Its cognate antigen is unknown.

The data were produced by immunoSEQ multiplex PCR, yet TCRdb's version contains in-frame clones alone and is incomplete. The sample lists some 200,000 clones; roughly nine tenths were seen once. Analyses pooled second doses at about 4 or about 12 weeks. Germline V gene lookup returns CDR1 MDHEN and CDR2 SYDVKM. The CDR3 totals 15 residues. V was pared by 7 bases and J by 3 bases, with 18 bases between. The J gene is TRBJ1-2, the V gene TRBV28; no firm D call. The starting material was peripheral blood, obtained 28 days after the second AZD1222 dose. The sequence was collected from an adult who received the AZD1222 COVID-19 vaccine. CDR3 nucleotides: TGTGCCAGCACTCTAGTTGGTAGGGTCGACTATGGCTACACCTTC. Protein sequence: CASTLVGRVDYGYTF.